This is a list of T cell receptor beta chains from one sample in a study of blood T cell repertoires in COVID-19. Produced via immunoSEQ multiplex PCR; TCRdb's table is partial and in-frame only. The sample holds 190,000 or so clones, around 87% seen once. Sequencing was carried out using peripheral blood. The origin of the receptors is a man between 45 and 60 years old with acute or convalescent COVID-19. Each CDR3 is given with its conserved first and last residue. The order of the fields is clone size, D gene, J gene, V gene, CDR3 protein, CDR3 DNA. The D gene is left open where the match is weak. Not every row has a clone size; where given, it reads once, few, many or a size class.

clone_size: -; d_call: TRBD1; j_call: TRBJ1-1; v_call: TRBV23-1; cdr3_aa: CAISQGGNTEAFF; cdr3_nt: TGCGCCATCTCACAGGGGGGGAACACTGAAGCTTTCTTT
clone_size: -; d_call: -; j_call: TRBJ2-5; v_call: TRBV18; cdr3_aa: CASSPVQKETQYF; cdr3_nt: TGTGCCAGCTCACCAGTGCAGAAAGAGACCCAGTACTTC
clone_size: -; d_call: -; j_call: TRBJ1-3; v_call: TRBV27; cdr3_aa: CASGEGWGGRNTIYF; cdr3_nt: TGTGCCAGCGGTGAAGGTTGGGGGGGTAGAAACACCATATATTTT
clone_size: once; d_call: -; j_call: TRBJ2-2; v_call: TRBV27; cdr3_aa: CASSLGGTGELFF; cdr3_nt: TGTGCCAGCAGTTTAGGAGGAACCGGGGAGCTGTTTTTT
clone_size: -; d_call: -; j_call: TRBJ2-1; v_call: TRBV12-5; cdr3_aa: CASGSAYGNEQFF; cdr3_nt: TGTGCTAGTGGTTCCGCCTATGGTAATGAGCAGTTCTTC
clone_size: -; d_call: -; j_call: TRBJ2-5; v_call: TRBV7-6; cdr3_aa: CASSLAGQGTGETQYF; cdr3_nt: TGTGCCAGCAGCTTAGCGGGCCAGGGTACTGGAGAGACCCAGTACTTC
clone_size: -; d_call: TRBD2; j_call: TRBJ2-2; v_call: TRBV7-7; cdr3_aa: CASSLWLAGDGNTGELFF; cdr3_nt: TGTGCTAGCAGCTTATGGCTAGCGGGGGACGGGAACACCGGGGAGCTGTTTTTT
clone_size: -; d_call: TRBD1; j_call: TRBJ1-2; v_call: TRBV7-2; cdr3_aa: CASSLKRGTGGYGYTF; cdr3_nt: TGTGCCAGCAGCTTAAAGCGAGGGACAGGGGGGTATGGCTACACCTTC
clone_size: -; d_call: -; j_call: TRBJ1-1; v_call: TRBV7-8; cdr3_aa: CASSLAPHGGDTEAFF; cdr3_nt: TGTGCCAGCAGCTTAGCGCCGCACGGAGGGGATACTGAAGCTTTCTTT
clone_size: -; d_call: -; j_call: TRBJ2-2; v_call: TRBV21-1; cdr3_aa: CASRSSGSKQIAGELFF; cdr3_nt: TGTGCCAGCAGATCCAGCGGGAGCAAACAAATCGCCGGGGAGCTGTTTTTT
clone_size: few; d_call: TRBD1; j_call: TRBJ1-4; v_call: TRBV7-9; cdr3_aa: CASSWTGLVNEKLFF; cdr3_nt: TGTGCCAGCAGTTGGACAGGGCTCGTCAATGAAAAACTGTTTTTT
clone_size: -; d_call: -; j_call: TRBJ2-3; v_call: TRBV4-2; cdr3_aa: CASSQGTLTDTQYF; cdr3_nt: TGTGCCAGCAGCCAAGGGACTCTCACAGATACGCAGTATTTT
clone_size: -; d_call: -; j_call: TRBJ2-1; v_call: TRBV7-3; cdr3_aa: CASSFKPGDNEQFF; cdr3_nt: TGTGCCAGCAGCTTCAAACCCGGGGACAATGAGCAGTTCTTC
clone_size: -; d_call: -; j_call: TRBJ2-3; v_call: TRBV27; cdr3_aa: CASSPRLSGVTSTDTQYF; cdr3_nt: TGTGCCAGCAGCCCCCGTCTGTCGGGAGTGACAAGCACAGATACGCAGTATTTT
clone_size: once; d_call: -; j_call: TRBJ1-2; v_call: TRBV6-6; cdr3_aa: CASRQTYGYTF; cdr3_nt: TGTGCCAGCAGACAAACCTATGGCTACACCTTC
clone_size: once; d_call: -; j_call: TRBJ2-5; v_call: TRBV27; cdr3_aa: CASSLSGIGEETQYF; cdr3_nt: TGTGCCAGCAGTTTATCCGGGATCGGCGAAGAGACCCAGTACTTC
clone_size: -; d_call: TRBD1; j_call: TRBJ1-4; v_call: TRBV7-2; cdr3_aa: CASSAGQGRGEKLFF; cdr3_nt: TGTGCCAGCAGCGCAGGACAGGGTAGGGGCGAAAAACTGTTTTTT
clone_size: -; d_call: TRBD2; j_call: TRBJ2-4; v_call: TRBV3-1/TRBV3-2; cdr3_aa: CASRMSWAGEAKNIQYF; cdr3_nt: TGTGCCAGCCGGATGTCTTGGGCGGGGGAAGCCAAAAACATTCAGTACTTC
clone_size: -; d_call: -; j_call: TRBJ1-4; v_call: TRBV9; cdr3_aa: CASSVAGARGNEKLFF; cdr3_nt: TGTGCCAGCAGCGTGGCGGGGGCGCGTGGTAATGAAAAACTGTTTTTT
clone_size: few; d_call: -; j_call: TRBJ1-1; v_call: TRBV19; cdr3_aa: CASSGNGVGVNTEAFF; cdr3_nt: TGTGCCAGTTCCGGGAATGGCGTCGGGGTGAACACTGAAGCTTTCTTT
clone_size: -; d_call: -; j_call: TRBJ1-1; v_call: TRBV30; cdr3_aa: CAWVGRGEGSGTEAFF; cdr3_nt: TGTGCCTGGGTCGGCAGGGGAGAGGGATCGGGCACTGAAGCTTTCTTT
clone_size: -; d_call: TRBD1; j_call: TRBJ1-5; v_call: TRBV4-2; cdr3_aa: CASSQGQDSNQPQHF; cdr3_nt: TGTGCCAGCAGTCAAGGACAGGATAGCAATCAGCCCCAGCATTTT
clone_size: -; d_call: -; j_call: TRBJ2-5; v_call: TRBV1; cdr3_aa: CTSSQDLRIQETQYF; cdr3_nt: TGCACCAGCAGCCAAGATCTCAGGATCCAAGAGACCCAGTACTTC
clone_size: -; d_call: -; j_call: TRBJ1-2; v_call: TRBV27; cdr3_aa: CASSLGQVGGYTF; cdr3_nt: TGTGCCAGCAGTTTGGGTCAGGTCGGAGGCTACACCTTC
clone_size: -; d_call: -; j_call: TRBJ1-1; v_call: TRBV5-8; cdr3_aa: CASRPRTGQNTEAFF; cdr3_nt: TGTGCCAGCAGACCAAGAACAGGACAGAACACTGAAGCTTTCTTT
clone_size: -; d_call: -; j_call: TRBJ2-7; v_call: TRBV6-1; cdr3_aa: CASSEGRRISYEQYF; cdr3_nt: TGTGCCAGCAGTGAAGGACGGCGGATCTCCTACGAGCAGTACTTC
clone_size: -; d_call: -; j_call: TRBJ2-1; v_call: TRBV7-2; cdr3_aa: CASSALGGGPYNEQFF; cdr3_nt: TGTGCCAGCAGCGCCTTAGGCGGGGGCCCATACAATGAGCAGTTCTTC
clone_size: few; d_call: TRBD1; j_call: TRBJ2-7; v_call: TRBV7-9; cdr3_aa: CASSYQRTGGLSEQYF; cdr3_nt: TGTGCCAGCAGCTACCAACGGACAGGGGGCTTGAGCGAGCAGTACTTC
clone_size: -; d_call: -; j_call: TRBJ1-1; v_call: TRBV19; cdr3_aa: CASSIGRETEAFF; cdr3_nt: TGTGCCAGTAGTATAGGAAGGGAGACTGAAGCTTTCTTT
clone_size: -; d_call: TRBD1; j_call: TRBJ1-3; v_call: TRBV27; cdr3_aa: CASSYNRGANTIYF; cdr3_nt: TGTGCCAGCAGTTATAACAGGGGAGCGAACACCATATATTTT
clone_size: -; d_call: TRBD1; j_call: TRBJ1-1; v_call: TRBV6-6; cdr3_aa: CASSPPRTGALATEAFF; cdr3_nt: TGTGCCAGCAGTCCGCCACGAACAGGGGCCCTGGCCACTGAAGCTTTCTTT
clone_size: -; d_call: TRBD1; j_call: TRBJ2-7; v_call: TRBV10-3; cdr3_aa: CATTLTGSTYEQYF; cdr3_nt: TGTGCCACTACCCTGACAGGGAGTACCTACGAGCAGTACTTC
clone_size: -; d_call: -; j_call: TRBJ1-3; v_call: TRBV9; cdr3_aa: CASSSPGVVTGNTIYF; cdr3_nt: TGTGCCAGCAGCTCACCAGGGGTAGTGACTGGAAACACCATATATTTT
clone_size: few; d_call: TRBD1; j_call: TRBJ1-2; v_call: TRBV27; cdr3_aa: CASTGGQGNGYTF; cdr3_nt: TGTGCCAGCACCGGAGGACAGGGTAATGGCTACACCTTC
clone_size: -; d_call: TRBD1; j_call: TRBJ2-7; v_call: TRBV10-3; cdr3_aa: CAISGTGKPYEQYF; cdr3_nt: TGTGCCATCAGTGGGACAGGGAAACCCTACGAGCAGTACTTC
clone_size: -; d_call: -; j_call: TRBJ2-5; v_call: TRBV6-5; cdr3_aa: CASSYSTRQETQYF; cdr3_nt: TGTGCCAGCAGTTACTCGACACGGCAAGAGACCCAGTACTTC
clone_size: -; d_call: -; j_call: TRBJ1-5; v_call: TRBV7-2; cdr3_aa: CASSLGSGHQPQHF; cdr3_nt: TGTGCCAGCAGCTTAGGGTCAGGGCATCAGCCCCAGCATTTT
clone_size: -; d_call: TRBD1; j_call: TRBJ2-2; v_call: TRBV28; cdr3_aa: CASSSPGQGYTGELFF; cdr3_nt: TGTGCCAGCAGTTCCCCAGGACAGGGCTACACCGGGGAGCTGTTTTTT
clone_size: -; d_call: -; j_call: TRBJ1-5; v_call: TRBV15; cdr3_aa: CATSGRSGSNQPQHF; cdr3_nt: TGTGCCACCAGCGGAAGGAGTGGAAGCAATCAGCCCCAGCATTTT
clone_size: -; d_call: -; j_call: TRBJ1-1; v_call: TRBV5-5; cdr3_aa: CASSQYGGVLTEAFF; cdr3_nt: TGTGCCAGCAGCCAGTACGGGGGGGTTTTAACTGAAGCTTTCTTT
clone_size: few; d_call: -; j_call: TRBJ1-5; v_call: TRBV12-3/TRBV12-4; cdr3_aa: CASSFGSQPQHF; cdr3_nt: TGTGCCAGCAGTTTTGGCTCTCAGCCCCAGCATTTT